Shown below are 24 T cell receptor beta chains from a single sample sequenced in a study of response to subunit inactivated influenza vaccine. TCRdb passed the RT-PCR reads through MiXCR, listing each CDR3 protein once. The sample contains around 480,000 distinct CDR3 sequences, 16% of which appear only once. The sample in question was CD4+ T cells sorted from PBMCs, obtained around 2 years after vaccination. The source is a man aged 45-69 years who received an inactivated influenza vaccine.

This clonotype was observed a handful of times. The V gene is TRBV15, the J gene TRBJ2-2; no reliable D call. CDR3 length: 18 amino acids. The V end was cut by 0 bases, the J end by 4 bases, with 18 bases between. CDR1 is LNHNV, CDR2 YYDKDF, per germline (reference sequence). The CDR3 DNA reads TGTGCCACCAGCAGAGAACGCGGTTCTCCTTCTGGCACCGGGGAGCTGTTTTTT. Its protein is CATSRERGSPSGTGELFF. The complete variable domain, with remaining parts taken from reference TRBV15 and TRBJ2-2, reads DAMVIQNPRYQVTQFGKPVTLSCSQTLNHNVMYWYQQKSSQAPKLLFHYYDKDFNNEADTPDNFQSRRPNTSFCFLDIRSPGLGDTAMYLCATSRERGSPSGTGELFFGEGSRLTVL.

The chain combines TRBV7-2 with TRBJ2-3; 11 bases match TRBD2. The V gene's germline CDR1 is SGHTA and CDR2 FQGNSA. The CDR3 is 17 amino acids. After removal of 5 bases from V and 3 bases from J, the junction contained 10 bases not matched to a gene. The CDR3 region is CASSARLAGMGTDTQYF. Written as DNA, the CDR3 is TGTGCCAGCAGCGCACGACTAGCGGGAATGGGAACAGATACGCAGTATTTT. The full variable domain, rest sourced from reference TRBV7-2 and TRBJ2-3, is GAGVSQSPSNKVTEKGKDVELRCDPISGHTALYWYRQSLGQGLEFLIYFQGNSAPDKSGLPSDRFSAERTGGSVSTLTIQRTQQEDSAVYLCASSARLAGMGTDTQYFGPGTRLTVL.

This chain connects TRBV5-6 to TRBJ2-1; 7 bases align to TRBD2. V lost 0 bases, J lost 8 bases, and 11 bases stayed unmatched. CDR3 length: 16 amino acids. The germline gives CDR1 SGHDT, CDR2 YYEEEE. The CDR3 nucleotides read TGTGCCAGCAGCTTGGGATGGACTAGATGGGCCCATGAGCAGTTCTTC. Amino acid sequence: CASSLGWTRWAHEQFF.

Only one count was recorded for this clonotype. This CDR3 reads CSVTREVSGGLPQYF. The CDR3 DNA follows: TGCAGCGTCACCCGGGAGGTTAGCGGGGGCCTCCCGCAGTATTTT. The chain combines TRBV29-1 with TRBJ2-3; TRBD2 matches at 9 bases. Germline trimming cut 6 bases from V and 10 bases from J; bases unmatched to any gene: 17. CDR3 length: 15 amino acids. Germline assignment: CDR1 SQVTM and CDR2 ANQGSEA.

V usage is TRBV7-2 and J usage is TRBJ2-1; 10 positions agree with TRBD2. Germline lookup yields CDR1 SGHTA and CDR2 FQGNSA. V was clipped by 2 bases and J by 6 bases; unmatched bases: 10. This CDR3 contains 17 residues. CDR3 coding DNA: TGTGCCAGCAGCTTACGGCTAGCGGGAGAAAGGTCCAATGAGCAGTTCTTC. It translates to CASSLRLAGERSNEQFF.

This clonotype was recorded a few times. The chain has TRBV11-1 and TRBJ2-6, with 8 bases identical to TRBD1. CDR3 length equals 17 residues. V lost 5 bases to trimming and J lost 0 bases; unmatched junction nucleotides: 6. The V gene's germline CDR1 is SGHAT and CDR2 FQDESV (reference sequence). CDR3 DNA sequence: TGTGCCAGCAGCGTCACGGGACAGGCCTCTGGGGCCAACGTCCTGACTTTC. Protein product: CASSVTGQASGANVLTF.

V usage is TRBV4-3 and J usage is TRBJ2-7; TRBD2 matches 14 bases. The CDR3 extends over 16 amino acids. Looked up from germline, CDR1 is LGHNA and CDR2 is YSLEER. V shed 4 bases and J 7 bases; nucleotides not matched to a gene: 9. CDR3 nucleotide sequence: TGCGCCAGCAGCCTGCGGACTAGCGGGGGGCCCGGGGAGCAGTACTTC. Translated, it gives CASSLRTSGGPGEQYF.

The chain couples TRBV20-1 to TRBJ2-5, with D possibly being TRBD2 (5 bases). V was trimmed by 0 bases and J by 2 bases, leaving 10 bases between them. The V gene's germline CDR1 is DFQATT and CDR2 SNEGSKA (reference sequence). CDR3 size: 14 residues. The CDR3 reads CSAREWTSQETQYF. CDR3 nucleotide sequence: TGCAGTGCTAGAGAATGGACTTCTCAAGAGACCCAGTACTTC.

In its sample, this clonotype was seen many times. The CDR3 region has the DNA TGTGCCACCAGTGAACCCGGGACAGGGGGCCTCAATGAGCAGTTCTTC. This translates into CATSEPGTGGLNEQFF. The rearrangement joins TRBV24-1 to TRBJ2-1; 12 positions match TRBD1. The CDR3 length is 16 residues. V shed 4 bases and J 6 bases; nucleotides not matched to a gene: 6. CDR1 is KGHDR, CDR2 SFDVKD, per germline.

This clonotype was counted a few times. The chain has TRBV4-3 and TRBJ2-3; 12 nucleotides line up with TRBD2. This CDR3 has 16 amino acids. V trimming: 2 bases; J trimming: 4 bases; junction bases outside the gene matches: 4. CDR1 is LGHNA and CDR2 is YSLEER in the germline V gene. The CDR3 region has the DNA TGCGCCAGCAGCCAACGGACTAGCGGGGTCGCAGATACGCAGTATTTT. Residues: CASSQRTSGVADTQYF.

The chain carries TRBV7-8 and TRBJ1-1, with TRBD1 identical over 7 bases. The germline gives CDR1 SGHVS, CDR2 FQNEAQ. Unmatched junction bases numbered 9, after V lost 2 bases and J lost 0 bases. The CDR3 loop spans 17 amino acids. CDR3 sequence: CASSLIPQGRLNTEAFF. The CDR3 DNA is TGTGCCAGCAGCTTAATTCCACAGGGGCGGTTGAACACTGAAGCTTTCTTT. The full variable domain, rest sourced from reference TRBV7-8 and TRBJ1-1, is GAGVSQSPRYKVAKRGQDVALRCDPISGHVSLFWYQQALGQGPEFLTYFQNEAQLDKSGLPSDRFFAERPEGSVSTLKIQRTQQEDSAVYLCASSLIPQGRLNTEAFFGQGTRLTVV.

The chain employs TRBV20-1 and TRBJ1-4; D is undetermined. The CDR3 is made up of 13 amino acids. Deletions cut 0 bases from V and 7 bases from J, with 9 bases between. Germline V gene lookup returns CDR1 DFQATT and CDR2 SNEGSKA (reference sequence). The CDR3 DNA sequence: TGCAGTGCTAGAGATGTGAACACTGAAAAACTGTTTTTT. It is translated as CSARDVNTEKLFF.

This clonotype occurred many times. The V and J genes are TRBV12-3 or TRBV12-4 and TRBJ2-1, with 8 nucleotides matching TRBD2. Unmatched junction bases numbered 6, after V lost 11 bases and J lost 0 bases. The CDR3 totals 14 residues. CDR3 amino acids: CASQRGSSYNEQFF. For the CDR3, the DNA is TGTGCCTCACAGCGGGGGTCCTCCTACAATGAGCAGTTCTTC.

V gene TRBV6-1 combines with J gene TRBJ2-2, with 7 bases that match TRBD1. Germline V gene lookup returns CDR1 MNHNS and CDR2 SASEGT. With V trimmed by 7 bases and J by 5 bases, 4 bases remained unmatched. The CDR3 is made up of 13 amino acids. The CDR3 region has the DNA TGTGCCAGCAATACCAGGGGGACCGGGGAGCTGTTTTTT. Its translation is CASNTRGTGELFF.

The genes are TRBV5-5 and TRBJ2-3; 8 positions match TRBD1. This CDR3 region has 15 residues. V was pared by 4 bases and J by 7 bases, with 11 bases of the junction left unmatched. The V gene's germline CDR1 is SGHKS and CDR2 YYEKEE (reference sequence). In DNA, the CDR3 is TGTGCCAGCAGCCACCGGGACAGGATAACCAATACGCAGTATTTT. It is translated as CASSHRDRITNTQYF.

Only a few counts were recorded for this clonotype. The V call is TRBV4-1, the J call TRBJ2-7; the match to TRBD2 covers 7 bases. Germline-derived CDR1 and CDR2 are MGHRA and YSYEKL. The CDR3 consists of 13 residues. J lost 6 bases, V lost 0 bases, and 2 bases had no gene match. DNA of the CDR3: TGCGCCAGCAGCCAAGATGGGAGGGGCGAGCAGTACTTC. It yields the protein CASSQDGRGEQYF.

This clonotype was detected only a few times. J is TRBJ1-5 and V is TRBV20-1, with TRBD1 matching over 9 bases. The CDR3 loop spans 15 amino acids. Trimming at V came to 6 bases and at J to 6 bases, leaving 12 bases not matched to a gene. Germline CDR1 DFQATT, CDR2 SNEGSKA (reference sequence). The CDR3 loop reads CSAPPPGQGTQPQHF. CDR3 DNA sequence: TGCAGTGCCCCCCCCCCGGGACAGGGCACTCAGCCCCAGCATTTT.

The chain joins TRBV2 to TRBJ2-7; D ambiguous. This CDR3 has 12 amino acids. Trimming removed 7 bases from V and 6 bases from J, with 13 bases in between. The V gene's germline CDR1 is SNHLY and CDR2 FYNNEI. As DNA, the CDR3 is TGTGCCAGCATGGCTCGTCGGCTCGAGCAGTACTTC. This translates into CASMARRLEQYF.

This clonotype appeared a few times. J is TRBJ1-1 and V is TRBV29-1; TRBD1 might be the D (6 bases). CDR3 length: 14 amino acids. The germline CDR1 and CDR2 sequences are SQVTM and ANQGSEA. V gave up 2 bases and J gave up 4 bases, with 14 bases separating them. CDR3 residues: CSVERGALATEAFF. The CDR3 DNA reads TGCAGCGTTGAAAGGGGGGCGCTGGCCACTGAAGCTTTCTTT.

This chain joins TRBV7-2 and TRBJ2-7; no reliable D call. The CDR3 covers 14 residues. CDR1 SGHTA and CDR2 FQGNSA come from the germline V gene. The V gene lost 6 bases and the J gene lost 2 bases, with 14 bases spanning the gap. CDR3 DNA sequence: TGTGCCAGCAGTCCTGTAAACACTCCCTACGAGCAGTACTTC. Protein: CASSPVNTPYEQYF.

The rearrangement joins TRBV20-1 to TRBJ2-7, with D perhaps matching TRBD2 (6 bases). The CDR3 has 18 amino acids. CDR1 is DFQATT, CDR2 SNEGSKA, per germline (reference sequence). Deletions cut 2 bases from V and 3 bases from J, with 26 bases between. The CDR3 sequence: CSARWRGTKRLAFYEQYF. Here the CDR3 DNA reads TGCAGTGCTAGATGGAGGGGCACGAAGAGACTTGCTTTCTACGAGCAGTACTTC.

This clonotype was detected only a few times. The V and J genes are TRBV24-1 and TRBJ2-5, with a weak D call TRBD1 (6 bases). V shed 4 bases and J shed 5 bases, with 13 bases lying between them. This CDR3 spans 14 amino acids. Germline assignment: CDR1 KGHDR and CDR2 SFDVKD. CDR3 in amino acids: CATSDSGTPETQYF. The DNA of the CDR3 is TGTGCCACCAGTGACTCCGGGACACCTGAGACCCAGTACTTC.

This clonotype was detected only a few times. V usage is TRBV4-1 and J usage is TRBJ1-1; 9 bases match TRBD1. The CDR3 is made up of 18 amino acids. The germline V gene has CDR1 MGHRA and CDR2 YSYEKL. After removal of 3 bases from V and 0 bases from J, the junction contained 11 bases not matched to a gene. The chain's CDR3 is CASSHTLQGARMNTEAFF. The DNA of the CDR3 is TGCGCCAGCAGCCATACATTACAGGGGGCGCGGATGAACACTGAAGCTTTCTTT.

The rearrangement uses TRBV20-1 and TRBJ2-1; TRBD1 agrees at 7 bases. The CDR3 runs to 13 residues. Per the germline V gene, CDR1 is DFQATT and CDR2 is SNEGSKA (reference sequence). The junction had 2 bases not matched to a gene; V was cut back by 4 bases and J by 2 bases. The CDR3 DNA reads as TGCAGTGCTATGGACAGGCCCTACAATGAGCAGTTCTTC. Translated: CSAMDRPYNEQFF.